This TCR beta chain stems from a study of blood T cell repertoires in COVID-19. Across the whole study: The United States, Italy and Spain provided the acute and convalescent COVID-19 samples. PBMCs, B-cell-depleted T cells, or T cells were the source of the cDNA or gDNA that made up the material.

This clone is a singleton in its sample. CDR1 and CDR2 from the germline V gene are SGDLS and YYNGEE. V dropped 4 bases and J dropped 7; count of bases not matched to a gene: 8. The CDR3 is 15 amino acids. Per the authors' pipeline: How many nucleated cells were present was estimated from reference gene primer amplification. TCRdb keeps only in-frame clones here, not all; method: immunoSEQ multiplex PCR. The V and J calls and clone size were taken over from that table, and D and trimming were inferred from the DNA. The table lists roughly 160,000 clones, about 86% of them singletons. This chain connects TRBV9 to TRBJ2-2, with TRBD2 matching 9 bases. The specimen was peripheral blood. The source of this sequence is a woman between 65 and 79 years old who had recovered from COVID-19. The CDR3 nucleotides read TGTGCCAGCAGCCCCCTGACTAGCGGTGACGGGGAGCTGTTTTTT. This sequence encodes CASSPLTSGDGELFF.